These 2 T cell receptor beta chains were all obtained from the same sample, sequenced in a study of Ad26.COV2.S vaccination and SARS-CoV-2 variants. Sample treatment: approximately 18 received Ad26.COV2.S at low or high dose, single or two shots; about five received placebo; per-sample allocation not given. Specimens were obtained on day 63 following the first vaccine or placebo injection. Produced via immunoSEQ multiplex PCR; TCRdb's table is partial and in-frame only. Of more than 300,000 clones detected, over 80% appear once; the ten largest clones hold under 2.5%. The source material was peripheral blood, sampled in a trial of Ad26.COV2.S vaccine versus placebo. Receptor source: a person between 18 and 65 years old who received the Ad26.COV2.S COVID-19 vaccine or a placebo.

The CDR3 sequence is CATRDSYSPLHF. CDR3 DNA: TGTGCCACCCGGGACAGCTATTCACCCCTCCACTTT. The V gene is TRBV19, the J gene TRBJ1-6, with 7 bases matching TRBD1. The CDR3 is 12 residues long. Germline trimming cut 10 bases from V and 8 bases from J; bases unmatched to any gene: 5. Germline V gene data show CDR1 as LNHDA and CDR2 as SQIVND (reference sequence). The variable domain in full, completed from reference TRBV19 and TRBJ1-6, reads DGGITQSPKYLFRKEGQNVTLSCEQNLNHDAMYWYRQDPGQGLRLIYYSQIVNDFQKGDIAEGYSVSREKKESFPLTVTSAQKNPTAFYLCATRDSYSPLHFGNGTRLTVT.

J is TRBJ2-5 and V is TRBV5-1, with D tentatively TRBD1 (5 bases). Germline CDR1 reads SGHRS; CDR2 reads YFSETQ. Trimming removed 5 bases from V and 1 base from J, with 12 bases in between. There are 14 residues in the CDR3. The DNA for the CDR3 is TGCGCCAGCAGTCCTTGGGGCTCCCAAGAGACCCAGTACTTC. It encodes CASSPWGSQETQYF.